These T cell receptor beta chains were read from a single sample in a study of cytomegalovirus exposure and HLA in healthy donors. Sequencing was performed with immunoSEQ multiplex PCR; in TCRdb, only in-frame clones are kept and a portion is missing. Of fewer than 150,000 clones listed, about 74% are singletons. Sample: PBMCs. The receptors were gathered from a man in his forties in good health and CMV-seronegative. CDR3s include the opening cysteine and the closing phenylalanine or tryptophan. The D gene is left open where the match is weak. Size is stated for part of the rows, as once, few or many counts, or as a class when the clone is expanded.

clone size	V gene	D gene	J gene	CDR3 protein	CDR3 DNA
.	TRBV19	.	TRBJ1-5	CASSLRGENQPQHF	TGTGCCAGTAGTCTCAGGGGTGAGAATCAGCCCCAGCATTTT
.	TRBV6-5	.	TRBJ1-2	CASSSSDRTGRHF	TGTGCCAGCAGTTCCTCCGACCGTACAGGCCGCCACTTC
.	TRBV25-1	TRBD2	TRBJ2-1	CASSESFGGANEQFF	TGTGCCAGCAGTGAATCTTTCGGGGGGGCCAATGAGCAGTTCTTC
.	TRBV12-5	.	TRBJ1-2	CASGSGSGGYTF	TGTGCTAGTGGTTCAGGGTCTGGCGGCTACACCTTC
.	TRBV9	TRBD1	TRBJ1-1	CASSVTDRVWETEAFF	TGTGCCAGCAGCGTAACGGACAGGGTGTGGGAAACTGAAGCTTTCTTT
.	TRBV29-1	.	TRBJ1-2	CSAYPGFGGYTF	TGCAGCGCCTATCCAGGGTTTGGCGGCTACACCTTC
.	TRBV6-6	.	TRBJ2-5	CASSFYREETQYF	TGTGCCAGCAGTTTCTACAGGGAAGAGACCCAGTACTTC
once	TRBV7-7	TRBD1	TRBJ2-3	CASSPSGTDTDTQYF	TGTGCCAGCAGCCCTAGTGGGACAGACACAGATACGCAGTATTTT
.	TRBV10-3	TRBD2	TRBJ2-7	CAIRPGLAGVEQYF	TGTGCCATCAGGCCGGGACTAGCGGGAGTCGAGCAGTACTTC
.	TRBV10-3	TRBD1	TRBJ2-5	CAISEYEDRGRQETQYF	TGTGCCATCAGTGAGTATGAGGACAGGGGGAGACAAGAGACCCAGTACTTC
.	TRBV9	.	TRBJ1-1	CASSVSGVGGTEAFF	TGTGCCAGCAGCGTCTCAGGGGTAGGGGGCACTGAAGCTTTCTTT
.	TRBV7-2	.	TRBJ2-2	CASSFDGVTSRGELFF	TGTGCCAGCAGCTTCGACGGGGTGACGAGCAGGGGGGAGCTGTTTTTT
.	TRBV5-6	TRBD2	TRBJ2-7	CASSFSGSPYEQYF	TGTGCCAGCAGCTTTAGCGGGTCCCCCTACGAGCAGTACTTC
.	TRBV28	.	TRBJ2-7	CASSLQGQQYF	TGTGCCAGCAGTCTCCAGGGGCAGCAGTACTTC
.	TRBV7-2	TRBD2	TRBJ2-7	CASSLAAGGVYEQYF	TGTGCCAGCAGCTTAGCGGCGGGAGGGGTGTACGAGCAGTACTTC
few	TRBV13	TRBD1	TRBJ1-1	CASSLERDRGTLGTEAFF	TGTGCCAGCAGCTTAGAGAGGGACAGGGGGACCCTGGGCACTGAAGCTTTCTTT
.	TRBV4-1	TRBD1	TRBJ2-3	CASSQEAGGGTDTQYF	TGCGCCAGCAGCCAAGAAGCAGGGGGCGGCACAGATACGCAGTATTTT
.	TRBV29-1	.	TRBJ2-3	CSVEGRSTDTQYF	TGCAGCGTTGAAGGCAGAAGCACAGATACGCAGTATTTT
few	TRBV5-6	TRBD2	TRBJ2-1	CASSLQQTSGPDNEQFF	TGTGCCAGCAGCCTACAACAAACTAGCGGGCCTGACAATGAGCAGTTCTTC
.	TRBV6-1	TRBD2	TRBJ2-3	CASSVERGFSTDTQYF	TGTGCCAGCAGTGTTGAGCGGGGGTTTAGCACAGATACGCAGTATTTT
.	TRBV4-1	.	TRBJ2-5	CASSQARYQETQYF	TGCGCCAGCAGCCAAGCACGGTACCAAGAGACCCAGTACTTC
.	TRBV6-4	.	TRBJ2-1	CASSEGSSYNEQFF	TGTGCCTCAAGCGAAGGCAGCTCCTACAATGAGCAGTTCTTC
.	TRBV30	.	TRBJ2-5	CAWTGFETQYF	TGTGCCTGGACGGGGTTTGAGACCCAGTACTTC
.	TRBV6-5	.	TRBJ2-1	CASSGAGDEQFF	TGTGCCAGCAGTGGGGCAGGAGATGAGCAGTTCTTC
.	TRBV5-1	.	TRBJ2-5	CASSLESVQETQYF	TGCGCCAGCAGCTTGGAATCAGTCCAAGAGACCCAGTACTTC
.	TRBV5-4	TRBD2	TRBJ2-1	CASSLREDNKDEQFF	TGTGCCAGCAGCTTGCGGGAGGATAACAAGGATGAGCAGTTCTTC
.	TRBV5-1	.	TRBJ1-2	CASSPRDSGYTF	TGCGCCAGCAGCCCTCGGGACTCGGGCTACACCTTC
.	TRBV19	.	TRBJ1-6	CASSPRDSYNSPLHF	TGTGCCAGTAGCCCCCGCGACAGCTATAATTCACCCCTCCACTTT
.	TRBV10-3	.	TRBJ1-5	CAISDVRSQPQHF	TGTGCCATCAGTGACGTTCGGAGTCAGCCCCAGCATTTT
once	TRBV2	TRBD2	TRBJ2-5	CASSGSVGTSGQETQYF	TGTGCCAGCAGTGGGAGTGTCGGGACTAGCGGGCAAGAGACCCAGTACTTC
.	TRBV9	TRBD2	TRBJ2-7	CASTPGGGAYEQYF	TGTGCCAGCACCCCGGGGGGTGGGGCCTACGAGCAGTACTTC
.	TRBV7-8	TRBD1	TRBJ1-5	CASSLYDRGDGNQPQHF	TGTGCCAGCAGCTTATATGACAGGGGGGATGGCAATCAGCCCCAGCATTTT
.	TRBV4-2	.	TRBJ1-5	CASSQDIGPSGQPQHF	TGTGCCAGCAGCCAAGATATTGGTCCGAGCGGTCAGCCCCAGCATTTT
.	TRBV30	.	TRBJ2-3	CAWGRGTLTDTQYF	TGTGCCTGGGGCCGGGGGACTTTAACAGATACGCAGTATTTT
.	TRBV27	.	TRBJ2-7	CASRVAFHSSYEQYF	TGTGCCAGCAGGGTAGCGTTTCATAGCTCCTACGAGCAGTACTTC
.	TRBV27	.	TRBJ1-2	CASSNTPGSGTGGYTF	TGTGCCAGCAGTAACACCCCGGGATCGGGAACGGGTGGCTACACCTTC
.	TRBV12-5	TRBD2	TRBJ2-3	CASGLVRGGPTDTQYF	TGTGCTAGTGGTTTGGTACGGGGGGGCCCCACAGATACGCAGTATTTT
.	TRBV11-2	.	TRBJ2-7	CASSPGLEYSYEQYF	TGTGCCAGCAGCCCCGGGTTGGAATACTCCTACGAGCAGTACTTC
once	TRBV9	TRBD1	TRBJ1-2	CASSVASAGGYGYTF	TGTGCCAGCAGCGTAGCCTCCGCAGGGGGCTATGGCTACACCTTC
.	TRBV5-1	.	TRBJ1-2	CASSLAQRGGYTF	TGCGCCAGCAGCTTGGCCCAACGCGGTGGCTACACCTTC
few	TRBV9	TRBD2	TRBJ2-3	CASSVEGEGSTDTQYF	TGTGCCAGCAGCGTAGAAGGGGAGGGTAGCACAGATACGCAGTATTTT
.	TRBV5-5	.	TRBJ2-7	CASSNTYEQYF	TGTGCCAGCAGCAACACCTACGAGCAGTACTTC
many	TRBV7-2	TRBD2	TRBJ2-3	CASRPSPSSGGTDTQYF	TGTGCCAGCAGACCCTCCCCCTCTAGCGGGGGTACAGATACGCAGTATTTT
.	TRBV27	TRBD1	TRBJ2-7	CASSWTGSPYEQYF	TGTGCCAGCAGTTGGACAGGGTCCCCCTACGAGCAGTACTTC
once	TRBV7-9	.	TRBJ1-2	CASSSAAPDYGYTF	TGTGCCAGCAGCAGCGCGGCCCCCGACTATGGCTACACCTTC
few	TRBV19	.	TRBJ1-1	CASSTSGPTEAFF	TGTGCCAGTAGTACCTCAGGTCCCACTGAAGCTTTCTTT